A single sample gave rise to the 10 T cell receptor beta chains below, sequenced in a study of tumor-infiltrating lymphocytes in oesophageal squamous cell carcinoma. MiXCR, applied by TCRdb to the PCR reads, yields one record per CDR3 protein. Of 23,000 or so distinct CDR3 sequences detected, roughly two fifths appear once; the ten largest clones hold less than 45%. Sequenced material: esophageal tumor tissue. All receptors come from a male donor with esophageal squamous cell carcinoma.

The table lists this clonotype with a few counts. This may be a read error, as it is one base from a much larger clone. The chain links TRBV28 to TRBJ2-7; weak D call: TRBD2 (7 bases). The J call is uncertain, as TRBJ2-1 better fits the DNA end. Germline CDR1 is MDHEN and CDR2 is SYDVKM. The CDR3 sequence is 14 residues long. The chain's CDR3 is CASKGRGASYEQFF. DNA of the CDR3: TGTGCCAGCAAAGGGAGGGGGGCGTCCTACGAGCAGTTCTTC.

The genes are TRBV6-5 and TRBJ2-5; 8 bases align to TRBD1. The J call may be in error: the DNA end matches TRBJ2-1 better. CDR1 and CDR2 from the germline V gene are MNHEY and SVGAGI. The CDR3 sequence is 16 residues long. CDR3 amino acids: CASSSYGQGRRDEQFF. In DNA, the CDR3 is TGTGCCAGCAGCTCCTACGGACAGGGTAGAAGGGATGAGCAGTTCTTC.

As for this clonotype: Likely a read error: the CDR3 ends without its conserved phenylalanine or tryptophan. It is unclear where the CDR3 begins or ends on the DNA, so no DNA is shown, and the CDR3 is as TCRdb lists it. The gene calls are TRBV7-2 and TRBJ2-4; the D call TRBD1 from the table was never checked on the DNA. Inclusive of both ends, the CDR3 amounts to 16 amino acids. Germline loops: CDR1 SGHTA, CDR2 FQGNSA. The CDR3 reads CASSLGPVGETQYFGP.

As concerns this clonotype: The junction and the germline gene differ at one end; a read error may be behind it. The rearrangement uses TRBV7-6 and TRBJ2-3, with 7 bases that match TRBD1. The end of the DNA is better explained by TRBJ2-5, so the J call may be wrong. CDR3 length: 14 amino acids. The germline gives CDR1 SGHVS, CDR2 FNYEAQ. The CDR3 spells CASSHAGGAGTQYF. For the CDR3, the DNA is TGTGCTAGCAGCCACGCAGGGGGTGCAGGGACCCAGTACTTC.

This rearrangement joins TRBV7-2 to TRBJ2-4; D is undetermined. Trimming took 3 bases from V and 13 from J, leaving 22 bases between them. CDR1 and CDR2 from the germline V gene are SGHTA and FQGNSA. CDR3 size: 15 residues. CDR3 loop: CASSFSFQSTDTQYF. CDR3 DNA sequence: TGTGCCAGCAGCTTCAGCTTTCAGAGCACAGATACGCAGTACTTC.

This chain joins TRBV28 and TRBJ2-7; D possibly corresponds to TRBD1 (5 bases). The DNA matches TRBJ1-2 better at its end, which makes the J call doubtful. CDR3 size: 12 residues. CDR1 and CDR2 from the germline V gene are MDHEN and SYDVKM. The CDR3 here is CASSWRGYGYTF. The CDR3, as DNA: TGTGCCAGCTCGTGGAGGGGATATGGCTACACCTTC.

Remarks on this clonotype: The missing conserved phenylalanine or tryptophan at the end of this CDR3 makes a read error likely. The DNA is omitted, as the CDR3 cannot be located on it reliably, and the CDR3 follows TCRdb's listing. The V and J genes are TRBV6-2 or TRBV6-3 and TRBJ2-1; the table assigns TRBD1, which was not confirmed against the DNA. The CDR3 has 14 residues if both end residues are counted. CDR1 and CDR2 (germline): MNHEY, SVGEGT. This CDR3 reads CASSRQNYGYTFGS.

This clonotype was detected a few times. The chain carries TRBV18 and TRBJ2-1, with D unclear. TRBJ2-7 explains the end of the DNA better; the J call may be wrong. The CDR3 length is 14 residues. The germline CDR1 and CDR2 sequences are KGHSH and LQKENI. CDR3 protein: CASSPPNAPYEQYF. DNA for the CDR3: TGTGCCAGCTCACCACCGAACGCACCCTACGAGCAGTACTTC.

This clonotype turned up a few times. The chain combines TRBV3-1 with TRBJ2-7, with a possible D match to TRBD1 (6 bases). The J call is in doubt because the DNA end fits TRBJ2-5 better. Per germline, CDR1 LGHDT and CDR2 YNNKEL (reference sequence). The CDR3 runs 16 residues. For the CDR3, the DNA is TGTGCCAGCAGCCAAGATCTAGGGACATTCCAAGAGACCCAGTACTTC. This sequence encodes CASSQDLGTFQETQYF.

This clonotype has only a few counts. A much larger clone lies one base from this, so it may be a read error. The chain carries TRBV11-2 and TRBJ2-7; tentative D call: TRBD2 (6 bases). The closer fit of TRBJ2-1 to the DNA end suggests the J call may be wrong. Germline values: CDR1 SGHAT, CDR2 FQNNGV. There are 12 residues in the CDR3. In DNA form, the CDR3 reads TGTGCCAGCACCTCGGCGGGCGGGAAGCAGTTCTTC. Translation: CASTSAGGKQFF.